A few counts support the clone carrying this T cell receptor beta chain. Its target is not known. Libraries were prepared by immunoSEQ multiplex PCR; TCRdb keeps only in-frame clonotypes and omits some of them. Here the sample spans around 120,000 clones, around four fifths being singletons. This CDR3 contains 14 residues. V lost 3 bases, J lost 7 bases, and 1 base stayed unmatched. From germline, CDR1 is KGHSH and CDR2 LQKENI. The data originate from a study of identifying expanded T cells in peripheral blood. Collection occurred without any documented infections or immune events in donors. General study results and limits: Clone count variance between approximately two-week samples rose with total template count. Technical replicates showed about 1.1 changed clones; approximately two weeks roughly 18; four weeks 19.

The sequence was obtained from a person between 18 and 69 years old in good health. The V call is TRBV18, the J call TRBJ1-6; 9 bases align to TRBD1. The sample taken for sequencing was blood. The CDR3 DNA follows: TGTGCCAGCTCACCCGGGACAGGGAATTCACCCCTCCACTTT. Its translation is CASSPGTGNSPLHF.